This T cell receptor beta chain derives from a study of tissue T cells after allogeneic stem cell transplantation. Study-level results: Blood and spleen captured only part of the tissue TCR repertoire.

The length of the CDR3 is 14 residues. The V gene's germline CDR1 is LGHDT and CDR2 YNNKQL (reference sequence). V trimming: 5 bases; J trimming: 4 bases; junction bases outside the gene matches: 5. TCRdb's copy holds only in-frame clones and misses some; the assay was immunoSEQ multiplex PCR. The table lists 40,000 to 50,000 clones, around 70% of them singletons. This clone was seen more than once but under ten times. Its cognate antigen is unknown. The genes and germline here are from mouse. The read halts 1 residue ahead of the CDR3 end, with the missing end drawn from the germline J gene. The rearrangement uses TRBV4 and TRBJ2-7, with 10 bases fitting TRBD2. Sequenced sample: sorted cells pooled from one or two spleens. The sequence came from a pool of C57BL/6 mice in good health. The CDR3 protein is CASSHRDWGYEQYF. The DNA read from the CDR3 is TGTGCCAGCAGCCACCGGGACTGGGGTTATGAACAGTAC.